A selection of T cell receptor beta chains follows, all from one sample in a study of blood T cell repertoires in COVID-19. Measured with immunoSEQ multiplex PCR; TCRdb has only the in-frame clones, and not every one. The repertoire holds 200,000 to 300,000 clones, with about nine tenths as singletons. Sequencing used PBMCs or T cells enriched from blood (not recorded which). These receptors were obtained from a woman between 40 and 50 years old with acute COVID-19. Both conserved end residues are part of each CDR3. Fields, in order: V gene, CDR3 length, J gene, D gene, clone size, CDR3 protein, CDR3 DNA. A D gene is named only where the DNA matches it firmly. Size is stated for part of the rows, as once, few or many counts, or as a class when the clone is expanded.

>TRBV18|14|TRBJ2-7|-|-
CASSPERSSYEQYF
TGTGCCAGCTCACCAGAGCGGAGCTCCTACGAGCAGTACTTC
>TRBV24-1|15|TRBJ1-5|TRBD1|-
CATSEGQGYNQPQHF
TGTGCCACCAGTGAGGGACAGGGCTACAATCAGCCCCAGCATTTT
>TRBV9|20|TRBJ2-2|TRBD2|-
CASSVRARLAGSVGTGELFF
TGTGCCAGCAGCGTAAGAGCAAGACTAGCGGGATCCGTCGGCACCGGGGAGCTGTTTTTT
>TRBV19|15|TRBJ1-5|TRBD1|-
CASVDRGYSNQPQHF
TGTGCCAGTGTGGACAGGGGGTATAGCAATCAGCCCCAGCATTTT
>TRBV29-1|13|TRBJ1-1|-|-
CSVESPGVTEAFF
TGCAGCGTTGAGTCCCCAGGGGTCACTGAAGCTTTCTTT
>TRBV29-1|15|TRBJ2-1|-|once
CSVVGSTDSYNEQFF
TGCAGCGTTGTGGGATCGACAGACTCCTACAATGAGCAGTTCTTC
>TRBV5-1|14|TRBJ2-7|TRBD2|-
CASSLAAGGYEQYF
TGCGCCAGCAGCTTGGCGGCGGGAGGGTACGAGCAGTACTTC
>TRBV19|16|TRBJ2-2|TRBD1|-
CASSIVGGSGTGELFF
TGTGCCAGTAGTATAGTAGGGGGCTCTGGCACCGGGGAGCTGTTTTTT
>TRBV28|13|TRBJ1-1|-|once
CASSLGLSDEAFF
TGTGCCAGCAGTTTAGGGCTAAGTGACGAAGCTTTCTTT
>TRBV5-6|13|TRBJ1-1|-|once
CASSLFGGTEAFF
TGTGCCAGCAGCTTATTTGGAGGGACTGAAGCTTTCTTT
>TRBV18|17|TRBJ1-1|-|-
CASSPPGDGGMLNEAFF
TGTGCCAGCTCACCACCGGGGGATGGCGGGATGCTAAATGAAGCTTTCTTT
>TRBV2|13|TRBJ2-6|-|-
CASSPLRANVLTF
TGTGCCAGCAGTCCCCTTAGGGCCAACGTCCTGACTTTC
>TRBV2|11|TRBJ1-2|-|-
CASGQIYGYTF
TGTGCCAGCGGACAAATCTATGGCTACACCTTC
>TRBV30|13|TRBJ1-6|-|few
CAWARPYNSPLHF
TGTGCCTGGGCGAGGCCCTATAATTCACCCCTCCACTTT
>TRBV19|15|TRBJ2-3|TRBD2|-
CASSMASGSYDTQYF
TGTGCCAGTAGTATGGCTAGCGGGAGTTACGATACGCAGTATTTT
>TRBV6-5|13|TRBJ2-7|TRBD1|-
CATSRDSSYEQYF
TGTGCCACATCACGGGACAGCTCCTACGAGCAGTACTTC
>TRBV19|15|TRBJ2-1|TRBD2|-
CASCDGTSVYNEQFF
TGTGCCAGTTGTGACGGGACTAGCGTGTACAATGAGCAGTTCTTC
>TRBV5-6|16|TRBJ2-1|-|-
CASSTRIAAIYNEQFF
TGTGCCAGCAGCACGAGAATAGCGGCCATCTACAATGAGCAGTTCTTC
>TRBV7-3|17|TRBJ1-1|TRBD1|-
CASSPHLGDRLNTEAFF
TGTGCCAGCAGCCCTCACCTGGGGGACAGATTGAACACTGAAGCTTTCTTT
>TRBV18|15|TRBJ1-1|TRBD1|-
CASSPNRGDGTEAFF
TGTGCCAGCTCACCAAACAGGGGTGACGGCACTGAAGCTTTCTTT